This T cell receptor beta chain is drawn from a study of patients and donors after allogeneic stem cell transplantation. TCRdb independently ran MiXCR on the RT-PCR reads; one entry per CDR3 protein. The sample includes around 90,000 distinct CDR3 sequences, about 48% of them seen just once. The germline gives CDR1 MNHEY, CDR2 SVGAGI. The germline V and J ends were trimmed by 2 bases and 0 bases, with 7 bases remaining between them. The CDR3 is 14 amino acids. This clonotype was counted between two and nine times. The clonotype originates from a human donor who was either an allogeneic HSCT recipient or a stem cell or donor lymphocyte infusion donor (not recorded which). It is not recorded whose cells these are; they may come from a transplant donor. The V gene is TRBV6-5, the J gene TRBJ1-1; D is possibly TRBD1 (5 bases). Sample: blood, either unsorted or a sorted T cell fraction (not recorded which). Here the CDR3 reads CASSYGGLNTEAFF. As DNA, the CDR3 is TGTGCCAGCAGTTACGGGGGGTTGAACACTGAAGCTTTCTTT.